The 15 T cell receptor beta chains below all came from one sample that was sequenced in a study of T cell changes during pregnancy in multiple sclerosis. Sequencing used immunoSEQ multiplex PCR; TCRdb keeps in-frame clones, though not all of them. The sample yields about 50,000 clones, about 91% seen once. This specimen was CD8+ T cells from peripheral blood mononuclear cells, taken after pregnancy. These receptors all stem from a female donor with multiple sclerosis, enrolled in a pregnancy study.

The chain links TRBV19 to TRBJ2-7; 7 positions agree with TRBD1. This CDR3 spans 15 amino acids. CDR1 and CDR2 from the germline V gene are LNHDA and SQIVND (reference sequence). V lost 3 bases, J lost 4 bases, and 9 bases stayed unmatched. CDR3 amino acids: CASSIGSGQWYEQYF. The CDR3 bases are TGTGCCAGTAGTATCGGGTCGGGACAGTGGTACGAGCAGTACTTC.

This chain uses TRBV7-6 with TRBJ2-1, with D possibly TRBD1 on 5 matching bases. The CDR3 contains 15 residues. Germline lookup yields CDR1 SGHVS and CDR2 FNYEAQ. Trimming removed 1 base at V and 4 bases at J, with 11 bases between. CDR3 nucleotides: TGTGCCAGCAGCTTAGGGCAGGGTGGGTACAATGAGCAGTTCTTC. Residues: CASSLGQGGYNEQFF.

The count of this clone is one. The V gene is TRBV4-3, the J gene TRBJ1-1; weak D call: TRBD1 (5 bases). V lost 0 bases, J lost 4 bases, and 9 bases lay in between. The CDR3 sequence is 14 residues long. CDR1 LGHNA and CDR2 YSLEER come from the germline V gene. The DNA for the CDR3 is TGCGCCAGCAGCCAAGACCGGGGGTTCACTGAAGCTTTCTTT. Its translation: CASSQDRGFTEAFF.

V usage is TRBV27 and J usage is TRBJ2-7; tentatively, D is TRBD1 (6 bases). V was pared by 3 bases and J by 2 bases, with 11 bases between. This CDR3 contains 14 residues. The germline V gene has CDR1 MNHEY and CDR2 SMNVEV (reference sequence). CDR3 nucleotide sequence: TGTGCCAGCAGTTTTGGTCAGGGGACCTACGAGCAGTACTTC. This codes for CASSFGQGTYEQYF.

CDR3: CASSFPGGNTEAFF. The DNA of the CDR3 is TGCGCCAGCAGCTTTCCAGGGGGGAACACTGAAGCTTTCTTT. This chain uses TRBV5-1 with TRBJ1-1, with TRBD1 matching 7 bases. J gave up 1 base and V 2 bases, and 2 bases lay outside the gene matches. CDR1 and CDR2 from the germline V gene are SGHRS and YFSETQ. The CDR3 covers 14 residues.

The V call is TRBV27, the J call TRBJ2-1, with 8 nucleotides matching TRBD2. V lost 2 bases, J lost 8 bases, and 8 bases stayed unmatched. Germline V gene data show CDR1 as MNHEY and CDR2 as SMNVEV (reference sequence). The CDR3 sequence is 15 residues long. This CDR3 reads CASSLRGRLGDEQFF. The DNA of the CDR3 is TGTGCCAGCAGTTTACGCGGGAGGCTCGGAGATGAGCAGTTCTTC.

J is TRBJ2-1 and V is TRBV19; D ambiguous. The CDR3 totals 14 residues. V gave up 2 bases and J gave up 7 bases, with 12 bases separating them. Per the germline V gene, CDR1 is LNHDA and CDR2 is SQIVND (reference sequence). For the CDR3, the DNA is TGTGCCAGTAGTATAACTGACTTTGGAAATGAGCAGTTCTTC. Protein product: CASSITDFGNEQFF.

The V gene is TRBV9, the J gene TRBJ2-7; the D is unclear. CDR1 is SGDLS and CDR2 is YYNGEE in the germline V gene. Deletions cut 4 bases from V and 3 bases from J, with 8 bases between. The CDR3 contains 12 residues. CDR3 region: CASSPNSYEQYF. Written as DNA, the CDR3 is TGTGCCAGCAGCCCCAACAGCTACGAGCAGTACTTC.

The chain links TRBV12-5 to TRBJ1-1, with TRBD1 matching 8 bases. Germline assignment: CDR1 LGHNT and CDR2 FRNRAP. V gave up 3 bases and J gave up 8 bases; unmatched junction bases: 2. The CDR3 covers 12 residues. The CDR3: CASGFRQGEAFF. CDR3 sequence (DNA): TGTGCTAGTGGTTTCCGACAGGGGGAAGCTTTCTTT. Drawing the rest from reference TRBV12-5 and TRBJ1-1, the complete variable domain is DARVTQTPRHKVTEMGQEVTMRCQPILGHNTVFWYRQTMMQGLELLAYFRNRAPLDDSGMPKDRFSAEMPDATLATLKIQPSEPRDSAVYFCASGFRQGEAFFGQGTRLTVV.

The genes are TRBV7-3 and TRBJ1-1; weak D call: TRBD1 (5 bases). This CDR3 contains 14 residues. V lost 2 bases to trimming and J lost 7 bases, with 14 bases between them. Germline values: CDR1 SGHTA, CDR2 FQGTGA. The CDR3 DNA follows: TGTGCCAGCAGCTTATTACCCATGGGGGGTGAAGCTTTCTTT. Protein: CASSLLPMGGEAFF. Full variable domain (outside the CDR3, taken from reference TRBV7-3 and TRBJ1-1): GAGVSQTPSNKVTEKGKYVELRCDPISGHTALYWYRQSLGQGPEFLIYFQGTGAADDSGLPNDRFFAVRPEGSVSTLKIQRTERGDSAVYLCASSLLPMGGEAFFGQGTRLTVV.

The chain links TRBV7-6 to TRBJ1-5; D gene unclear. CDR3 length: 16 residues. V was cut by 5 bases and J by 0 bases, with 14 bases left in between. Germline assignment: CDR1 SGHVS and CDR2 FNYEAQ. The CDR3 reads CASSEEASISNQPQHF. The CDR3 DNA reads TGTGCCAGCAGCGAGGAGGCGTCGATTAGCAATCAGCCCCAGCATTTT. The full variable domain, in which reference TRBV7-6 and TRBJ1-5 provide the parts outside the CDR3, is GAGVSQSPRYKVTKRGQDVALRCDPISGHVSLYWYRQALGQGPEFLTYFNYEAQQDKSGLPNDRFSAERPEGSISTLTIQRTEQRDSAMYRCASSEEASISNQPQHFGDGTRLSIL.

The chain's CDR3 is CASDPGTGTTGELFF. CDR3 DNA sequence: TGTGCCAGCGATCCGGGGACAGGGACTACCGGGGAGCTGTTTTTT. The J gene is TRBJ2-2, the V gene TRBV7-8, with TRBD1 matching over 9 bases. The J segment lost 5 bases and the V segment lost 8 bases, leaving 9 bases of the junction unmatched. Germline CDR1 SGHVS, CDR2 FQNEAQ. The CDR3 is 15 amino acids.

DNA for the CDR3: TGTGCCAGCAGCGCTAGGACAGTCTCTGGAAACACCATATATTTT. Protein sequence: CASSARTVSGNTIYF. This chain connects TRBV2 to TRBJ1-3, with D tentatively TRBD1 (6 bases). CDR1 and CDR2 from the germline V gene are SNHLY and FYNNEI. The CDR3 is 15 amino acids. V was shortened by 6 bases and J by 0 bases, with 12 bases between the two germline ends.

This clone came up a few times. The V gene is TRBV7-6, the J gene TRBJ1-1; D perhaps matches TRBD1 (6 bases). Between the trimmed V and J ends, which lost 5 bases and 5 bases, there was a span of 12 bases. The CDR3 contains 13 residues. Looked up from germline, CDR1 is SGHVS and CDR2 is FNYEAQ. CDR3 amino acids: CASSLGGGTEAFF. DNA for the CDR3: TGTGCCAGCAGCCTGGGAGGGGGGACTGAAGCTTTCTTT.

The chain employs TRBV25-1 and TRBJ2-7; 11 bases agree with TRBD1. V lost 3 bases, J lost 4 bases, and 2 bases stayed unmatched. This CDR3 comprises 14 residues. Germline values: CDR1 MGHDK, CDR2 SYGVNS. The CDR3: CASSDRDRGYEQYF. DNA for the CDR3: TGTGCCAGCAGTGACCGGGACAGGGGGTACGAGCAGTACTTC.